Listed here are 10 T cell receptor beta chains from one sample, sequenced in a study of cytomegalovirus exposure and HLA in healthy donors (dated by TCRdb to about 2017). Library prep was done by the immunoSEQ multiplex PCR assay. For the multiplex PCR, a mixture combining 60 forward primers for TCR Vbeta segments and 13 reverse primers for TCR Jbeta segments was used. TCRdb took over this immuneACCESS table, retaining in-frame rearrangements with V and J assigned. Such tables are incomplete; in checked studies, under half of the missing clones stem from an unresolved V gene, and the remainder is unexplained. Within this sample are about 130,000 clones, with roughly 75% of them counted one time only. The biggest ten clones account for 5% to 6.5% of the sample. The sequencing sample was made of PBMCs. All receptors come from a young man in good health and CMV-seronegative.

The chain carries TRBV4-3 and TRBJ2-7, with TRBD1 identical over 8 bases. The germline V gene has CDR1 LGHNA and CDR2 YSLEER. This CDR3 spans 16 amino acids. The trim removed 2 bases at V and 2 bases at J, leaving 8 bases unmatched. CDR3 DNA sequence: TGCGCCAGCAGCCAACTCAACAGGGGGACAACCTACGAGCAGTACTTC. It specifies CASSQLNRGTTYEQYF.

V is TRBV7-9 and J is TRBJ2-5; 12 nucleotides match TRBD2. The germline V gene encodes CDR1 SEHNR and CDR2 FQNEAQ (reference sequence). This CDR3 comprises 15 residues. V gave up 3 bases and J gave up 4 bases; unmatched junction bases: 3. For the CDR3, the DNA is TGTGCCAGCAGCTTGGGACTAGCGGGCCTAGAGACCCAGTACTTC. Protein product: CASSLGLAGLETQYF.

The rearrangement uses TRBV27 and TRBJ2-2; D is perhaps TRBD2 (5 bases). The germline CDR1 and CDR2 sequences are MNHEY and SMNVEV (reference sequence). The CDR3 is made up of 15 amino acids. V dropped 3 bases and J dropped 3 bases, with 11 bases sitting between them. CDR3 loop: CASSFLGLDTGELFF. The CDR3 coding sequence is TGTGCCAGCAGTTTTCTCGGACTCGACACCGGGGAGCTGTTTTTT.

This rearrangement joins TRBV5-6 to TRBJ1-5; D remains ambiguous. The CDR3 covers 14 residues. Germline V gives CDR1 SGHDT, CDR2 YYEEEE. V was cut by 0 bases and J by 0 bases, with 4 bases left in between. The CDR3 reads CASSLAVSNQPQHF. The CDR3 nucleotides are TGTGCCAGCAGCTTGGCCGTTAGCAATCAGCCCCAGCATTTT.

The chain joins TRBV25-1 to TRBJ2-3; D might be TRBD1 (6 bases). CDR3 size: 12 residues. Per the germline V gene, CDR1 is MGHDK and CDR2 is SYGVNS. V was shortened by 6 bases and J by 3 bases, with 7 bases between the two germline ends. CDR3 nucleotide sequence: TGTGCCAGCAGGGGGGCAACAGATACGCAGTATTTT. This gives the protein CASRGATDTQYF.

The CDR3 nucleotides are TGCGCCAGCAGTACGGGACAGAACCACTTTGGCGAGCAGTACTTC. Residues: CASSTGQNHFGEQYF. This chain links TRBV5-1 with TRBJ2-7; TRBD1 agrees at 7 bases. V was pared by 5 bases and J by 6 bases, with 14 bases of the junction left unmatched. The CDR3 runs to 15 residues. CDR1 is SGHRS, CDR2 YFSETQ, per germline.

V is TRBV2 and J is TRBJ2-5; 9 bases line up with TRBD1. J gave up 5 bases and V 6 bases, and 4 bases lay outside the gene matches. From germline, CDR1 is SNHLY and CDR2 FYNNEI. CDR3 size: 13 residues. The CDR3 loop is CASREDRGETQYF. For the CDR3, the DNA is TGTGCCAGCAGGGAGGACAGGGGCGAGACCCAGTACTTC.

The V and J genes are TRBV5-6 and TRBJ1-2; D is ambiguous. Germline CDR1 is SGHDT and CDR2 is YYEEEE. Trimming cost V 2 bases and J 4 bases, with 6 bases left between them. CDR3 length: 12 amino acids. CDR3 protein: CASSFQSYGYTF. DNA of the CDR3: TGTGCCAGCAGCTTCCAATCCTATGGCTACACCTTC.

The chain recombines TRBV6-1 with TRBJ2-1; 10 bases are a match to TRBD2. The CDR3 runs 15 residues. Per germline, CDR1 MNHNS and CDR2 SASEGT. V lost 4 bases to trimming and J lost 3 bases; unmatched junction nucleotides: 3. The CDR3 here is CASSAGTSDYNEQFF. In nucleotides, the CDR3 is TGTGCCAGCAGTGCTGGGACTAGCGACTACAATGAGCAGTTCTTC.

The rearrangement links TRBV5-6 to TRBJ1-2; TRBD1 aligns across 11 bases. The germline V gene has CDR1 SGHDT and CDR2 YYEEEE. This CDR3 has 17 residues. The V and J ends lost 5 bases and 2 bases, in that order; junction bases with no gene match: 11. CDR3 loop: CASSRLDRGRENYGYTF. The CDR3 nucleotides are TGTGCCAGCAGTCGATTGGACAGGGGGCGTGAAAACTATGGCTACACCTTC. The variable domain in full, completed from reference TRBV5-6 and TRBJ1-2, reads DAGVTQSPTHLIKTRGQQVTLRCSPKSGHDTVSWYQQALGQGPQFIFQYYEEEERQRGNFPDRFSGHQFPNYSSELNVNALLLGDSALYLCASSRLDRGRENYGYTFGSGTRLTVV.